This record concerns one TCR beta chain sequence. This clone appeared a single time. Its antigen remains unidentified. Nothing much larger sits one base from this clone, and base qualities are not available. In the prospective study, participants were roughly 18 to 100 years old, resided in about two dozen geographic areas of the United States, and were enrolled through a virtual design. Cohort assignment in the prospective study relied on participant-reported clinical history from a screening survey and a study questionnaire. Recovered participants in ImmuneRACE Cohort 3 were defined by two consecutive negative NP/OP PCR tests, clearance by a healthcare professional, or resolution of symptoms. Each participant in the prospective study had whole blood, serum and a nasopharyngeal or oropharyngeal swab collected by mobile phlebotomists. Over a roughly 2-month period, participants in the prospective study had the option of providing additional blood draws and questionnaires. Before DNA extraction, prospective study blood samples were shipped either frozen or at room temperature.

The data were obtained in a study of blood T cell repertoires in COVID-19 (dated by TCRdb to 2019 to 2021). With regard to the full study: Samples covering the acute and convalescent phases of COVID-19 were provided by collaborators in the United States, Italy and Spain. Sample metadata almost always included a de-identified subject ID, COVID-19 status, age in years and sex. Subjects who had been exposed to COVID-19, were actively infected with it, or had recovered from it provided the deeply sampled blood TCRbeta repertoires that made up the dataset. The samples were drawn from the first 160 participants of the ongoing ImmuneRACE study and from some 1,300 subjects provided by 6 global collaborators. The repertoires were released in a freely available public database intended as a resource for research on the immune response to SARS-CoV-2. The material from the prospective study consisted of cDNA or gDNA derived from T cells, B-cell-depleted T cells, or PBMCs. HLA class I and class II types, where available, came from metadata supplied by the sample provider rather than from assay-based typing. Findings and caveats that apply to the study as a whole: How much clinical and demographic metadata was included differed by source and by participant, and the metadata was provided uncurated.

V is trimmed back by 7 bases and J by 4 bases, and the junction contains 5 bases that no gene match accounts for. The CDR3 holds 14 amino acids from the cysteine to the phenylalanine. Left in the record is the CDR3 DNA by itself, 42 bases read in frame from the first base. The germline V gene provides CDR1 MDHEN and CDR2 SYDVKM. TCRbeta CDR3 regions were amplified from genomic DNA by means of the immunoSEQ Assay, a bias-controlled multiplex PCR. Processing in the source paper ran as follows. Nucleated cell counts per sample were estimated from amplification of reference gene primers within the assay. To quantify the absolute abundance of each unique TCRbeta CDR3 rearrangement, sequence reads were collapsed and filtered. Productive Simpson clonality was computed per sample as the square root of Simpson's diversity index over productive rearrangements. TCRdb re-hosts the immuneACCESS table, in-frame sequences only. Its copies lack some clones; in the studies checked, an unresolved V gene accounts for under half of them, and the cause for the rest is not known. The D gene and trimming were derived from the DNA, and the V and J assignments and clone size from that table. A total of 360,000 or so clones appear in this sample, 85% to 90% of them only once. 1.5% to 2% of the sample is held by the ten biggest clonotypes.

The source is a young woman who had recovered from COVID-19. The specimen was PBMCs or T cells enriched from blood (not recorded which). This sequence uses TRBV28 and TRBJ1-3; 9 central nucleotides agree with TRBD1. The nucleotides read TGTGCCAGCACCGGGACAGGGATCGGAAACACCATATATTTT. The encoded protein is CASTGTGIGNTIYF.